A single sample is the source of the 9 T cell receptor beta chains below, sequenced in a study of blood T cell repertoires in COVID-19. The data were produced by immunoSEQ multiplex PCR, yet TCRdb's version contains in-frame clones alone and is incomplete. The sample holds 300,000 to 350,000 clones, 90% seen once. Sequenced material: peripheral blood. These TCRs come from a woman aged 25 to 39 with COVID-19, enrolled during active disease.

V usage is TRBV3-1 (or the pseudogene TRBV3-2) and J usage is TRBJ2-5; the match to TRBD2 covers 9 bases. The CDR3 is 18 amino acids. Germline V gene sequence: CDR1 LGHDT, CDR2 YNNKEL (reference sequence). J lost 1 base, V lost 0 bases, and 9 bases had no gene match. CDR3 nucleotide sequence: TGTGCCAGCAGCCAAGAGAGGTCGCGGGAGGGATCCCAAGAGACCCAGTACTTC. Encoded protein: CASSQERSREGSQETQYF.

This rearrangement joins TRBV28 to TRBJ2-7; 12 bases map to TRBD2. The J segment lost 5 bases and the V segment lost 6 bases, leaving 5 bases of the junction unmatched. There are 14 residues in the CDR3. Germline lookup yields CDR1 MDHEN and CDR2 SYDVKM. CDR3 amino acids: CASRPSGRVNEQYF. In DNA, the CDR3 is TGTGCCAGCAGGCCTAGCGGGAGGGTCAACGAGCAGTACTTC.

V and J are TRBV6-5 and TRBJ1-2; D gene unclear. V was cut by 0 bases and J by 4 bases, with 12 bases left in between. This CDR3 contains 15 residues. The germline CDR1 and CDR2 sequences are MNHEY and SVGAGI. This CDR3 reads CASSYSEVAVYGYTF. In DNA form, the CDR3 reads TGTGCCAGCAGTTACTCGGAGGTGGCAGTCTATGGCTACACCTTC.

The chain couples TRBV11-2 to TRBJ1-1; no definite D call. CDR3 length: 14 residues. With 0 bases removed from V and 4 bases from J, the gap between germline ends came to 9 bases. Looked up from germline, CDR1 is SGHAT and CDR2 is FQNNGV. CDR3 sequence (DNA): TGTGCCAGCAGCTTAGATGTGAGCGGCACTGAAGCTTTCTTT. Its translation: CASSLDVSGTEAFF.

The chain joins TRBV30 to TRBJ2-2, with 7 bases fitting TRBD1. This CDR3 contains 14 residues. Trimming took 2 bases from V and 9 from J; bases not matched to a gene: 9. Germline-derived CDR1 and CDR2 are GTSNPN and SVGIG (reference sequence). CDR3 nucleotides: TGTGCCTGGAGTACGGGACAGCCCTTCCGGGAGCTGTTTTTT. Translated, it gives CAWSTGQPFRELFF. Drawing the rest from reference TRBV30 and TRBJ2-2, the complete variable domain is SQTIHQWPATLVQPVGSPLSLECTVEGTSNPNLYWYRQAAGRGLQLLFYSVGIGQISSEVPQNLSASRPQDRQFILSSKKLLLSDSGFYLCAWSTGQPFRELFFGEGSRLTVL.

The chain has TRBV3-1 (or the pseudogene TRBV3-2) and TRBJ1-2; TRBD1 might be the D (5 bases). V was trimmed by 3 bases and J by 4 bases, leaving 9 bases between them. From germline, CDR1 is LGHDT and CDR2 YNNKEL (reference sequence). CDR3 length equals 13 residues. The chain's CDR3 is CASSQVRGYGYTF. The CDR3 DNA sequence: TGTGCCAGCAGCCAGGTTAGGGGCTATGGCTACACCTTC.

V is TRBV6-1 and J is TRBJ1-1; D is unclear. The CDR3 is 13 residues long. V lost 7 bases, J lost 2 bases, and 11 bases lay in between. Germline values: CDR1 MNHNS, CDR2 SASEGT. The CDR3 protein is CASNNRYNTEAFF. CDR3 DNA: TGTGCCAGCAATAACCGGTATAACACTGAAGCTTTCTTT.

The rearrangement joins TRBV19 to TRBJ1-2; D is undetermined. Trimming left V 5 bases short and J 4 bases short, with 17 bases between. Germline values: CDR1 LNHDA, CDR2 SQIVND (reference sequence). The CDR3 sequence is 15 residues long. The CDR3 protein is CASSPSYRRTYGYTF. The CDR3 coding sequence is TGTGCCAGTAGTCCGTCCTATAGGAGAACCTATGGCTACACCTTC.

Of note for this clone: Other nucleotide sequences in the sample specify the same CDR3. This sequence joins TRBV7-9 and TRBJ2-6; D gene unclear. The germline gives CDR1 SEHNR, CDR2 FQNEAQ (reference sequence). V lost 1 base, J lost 1 base, and 5 bases lay in between. The CDR3 has 15 residues. CDR3 nucleotide sequence: TGTGCCAGCAGCTTAGGGAGTTCTGGGGCCAACGTCCTGACTTTC. Translation gives CASSLGSSGANVLTF.